Listed here is a single TCR beta chain. These data belong to a study of regulatory T cells in long-lasting Graves disease. Germline V CDR1 and CDR2: MNHNS, SASEGT. This CDR3 region has 14 residues. V gave up 5 bases and J gave up 3 bases, with 14 bases separating them. The time point: newly diagnosed GD, antithyroid drugs for less than 3 months. Researchers made the TCR library from RNA that was extracted from PBMCs. Arm-PCR of CDR3 regions and iRepertoire HTBI primers were used to build TCR beta libraries. TCRdb recomputed calls from the multiplex PCR reads with MiXCR, one row per CDR3 protein. This table holds approximately 390,000 distinct CDR3 sequences, around 15% found once. Separately, the same data were catalogued under a study of T cells in Graves' hyperthyroidism and ophthalmopathy. That paper states: Uncontrolled infection, other autoimmune disease, pregnancy or lactation disqualified patients from enrolment. The TCR CDR3 was amplified in a first-round RT-PCR using the HTBI primer set. Blood shared most expanded thyroid clonotypes above 0.001.

This chain connects TRBV6-1 to TRBJ2-7, with D possibly matching TRBD1 (6 bases). The TCR comes from a woman aged 18-29 years with Graves disease. The sequencing used peripheral blood mononuclear cells (PBMCs), collected at new diagnosis, from a patient treated with antithyroid drugs. The CDR3 protein is CASSKNPGVYEQYF. In DNA, the CDR3 is TGTGCCAGCAGTAAAAACCCAGGGGTCTACGAGCAGTACTTC.